One and the same sample provided the 16 T cell receptor beta chains below, sequenced in a study of T cell responses to AZD1222 COVID-19 vaccine. Profiling relied on immunoSEQ multiplex PCR, and the TCRdb table lists in-frame clones only, not all of them. The table lists tens of thousands of clones, approximately 80% of them singletons. The sample consisted of peripheral blood, taken 28 days after the second AZD1222 dose. The receptor source for this set is an adult who received the AZD1222 COVID-19 vaccine.

CDR3 loop: CASRRDSLIYGYTF. The CDR3 DNA is TGTGCCAGCAGACGGGACAGCCTGATCTATGGCTACACCTTC. The chain carries TRBV6-5 and TRBJ1-2; TRBD1 matches 7 bases. The CDR3 loop spans 14 amino acids. V shed 6 bases, J shed 4 bases, and the junction held 8 bases outside the gene matches. Germline V gene data show CDR1 as MNHEY and CDR2 as SVGAGI.

The gene calls are TRBV24-1 and TRBJ2-7; 7 bases are a match to TRBD2. This CDR3 contains 13 residues. V trimming: 6 bases; J trimming: 4 bases; junction bases outside the gene matches: 5. Per the germline V gene, CDR1 is KGHDR and CDR2 is SFDVKD. The CDR3, as DNA: TGTGCCACCAGTCCCGCGGGAGATTACGAGCAGTACTTC. It is translated as CATSPAGDYEQYF.

The chain joins TRBV23-1 to TRBJ1-5, with TRBD1 matching over 7 bases. TRBV23-1 is noted as an ORF with a role that remains uncertain. CDR3 length: 16 amino acids. J was trimmed by 5 bases and V by 1 base; bases with no gene match: 8. The CDR3 DNA sequence: TGCGCCAGCAGTCAATGGTGGCACAGGGGCCATCAGCCCCAGCATTTT. Encoded protein: CASSQWWHRGHQPQHF.

This clone has a single count. The chain combines TRBV10-1 with TRBJ2-1, with 9 bases identical to TRBD2. The CDR3 loop spans 14 amino acids. Germline loops: CDR1 WNHNN, CDR2 SYGVQD (reference sequence). V lost 4 bases and J lost 8; bases outside the gene matches: 6. The CDR3, as DNA: TGCGCCAGCAGTGTAGCGGGAGTGGCCCATGAGCAGTTCTTC. As protein: CASSVAGVAHEQFF.

CDR3 sequence reads: CASSRLFSQETQYF. In DNA, the CDR3 is TGTGCCAGCAGTAGACTTTTCTCCCAAGAGACCCAGTACTTC. The chain combines TRBV11-2 with TRBJ2-5; D is ambiguous. Germline CDR1 is SGHAT and CDR2 is FQNNGV. Trimming took 6 bases from V and 1 from J, leaving 12 bases between them. This CDR3 has 14 residues.

The rearrangement links TRBV29-1 to TRBJ2-7, with a weak D call TRBD1 (5 bases). Germline loops: CDR1 SQVTM, CDR2 ANQGSEA. Trimming took 5 bases from V and 11 from J, leaving 7 bases between them. The CDR3 loop spans 8 amino acids. DNA for the CDR3: TGCAGCGTTAAGACAGAGTACGTC. Its translation: CSVKTEYV.

This clone appeared a single time. The rearrangement joins TRBV12-1 to TRBJ2-7. TRBV12-1 counts as a pseudogene. The CDR3 consists of 15 residues. In nucleotides, the CDR3 is TGTGCCAGCAGCCTTGGACGGGACGTTTTGTTGGAGCAGTACGTC. This encodes CASSLGRDVLLEQYV.

The rearrangement joins TRBV2 to TRBJ1-2; maybe TRBD1 (5 bases). V gave up 4 bases and J gave up 8 bases, with 23 bases separating them. There are 16 residues in the CDR3. Germline values: CDR1 SNHLY, CDR2 FYNNEI. Written as DNA, the CDR3 is TGTGCCAGCAGTGTTAGACAGCTCCCTCTGGGAGAGGGCTACACCTTC. Its translation is CASSVRQLPLGEGYTF.

The V and J genes are TRBV5-5 and TRBJ1-1; D remains ambiguous. V dropped 4 bases and J dropped 0 bases, with 1 base sitting between them. CDR1 and CDR2 (germline): SGHKS, YYEKEE (reference sequence). The CDR3 sequence is 11 residues long. DNA for the CDR3: TGTGCCAGCAGCATGAACACTGAAGCTTTCTTT. Translation gives CASSMNTEAFF.

This sequence joins TRBV6-5 and TRBJ1-1, with D hard to call. Germline V gene sequence: CDR1 MNHEY, CDR2 SVGAGI. The V end was cut by 6 bases, the J end by 11 bases, with 16 bases between. The CDR3 runs 12 residues. The CDR3 is CASRHPSGWAFF. CDR3 DNA: TGTGCCAGCAGACACCCGAGTGGCTGGGCTTTCTTT.

This rearrangement joins TRBV14 to TRBJ1-1; D remains unclear. Looked up from germline, CDR1 is SGHDN and CDR2 is FVKESK. This CDR3 is built from 15 residues. Trimming shortened V by 1 base and J by 3 bases, and 12 bases separated the two germline ends. DNA of the CDR3: TGTGCCAGCAGCCAAGGCGGGAGGAGGTACACTGAAGCTTTCTTT. Encoded protein: CASSQGGRRYTEAFF. Looking up the rest from reference TRBV14 and TRBJ1-1 gives the full variable domain: EAGVTQFPSHSVIEKGQTVTLRCDPISGHDNLYWYRRVMGKEIKFLLHFVKESKQDESGMPNNRFLAERTGGTYSTLKVQPAELEDSGVYFCASSQGGRRYTEAFFGQGTRLTVV.

The chain combines TRBV12-2 with TRBJ2-2; the DNA was not used to check the table's D call, TRBD2. TRBV12-2 is given as a pseudogene. CDR3 length: 18 amino acids. In DNA form, the CDR3 reads TGTGCAAGTCGCACCCGGGGCGCTAGCGGGGCGAACACCGGGGAGCTGTTTTTT. Translated, it gives CASRTRGASGANTGELFF.

The V and J genes are TRBV2 and TRBJ2-3; D gene ambiguous. Trimming shortened V by 8 bases and J by 2 bases, and 11 bases separated the two germline ends. The V gene's germline CDR1 is SNHLY and CDR2 FYNNEI. There are 13 residues in the CDR3. For the CDR3, the DNA is TGTGCCAGCGTTGGCGAAAACACAGATACGCAGTATTTT. Protein: CASVGENTDTQYF.

The rearrangement uses TRBV18 and TRBJ2-3; possible D gene TRBD1, 6 bases. The germline V gene has CDR1 KGHSH and CDR2 LQKENI. The CDR3 runs to 15 residues. With 0 bases removed from V and 1 base from J, the gap between germline ends came to 8 bases. The CDR3 reads CASSPPGTRTDTQYF. DNA of the CDR3: TGTGCCAGCTCACCACCCGGGACACGCACAGATACGCAGTATTTT.

This clone was detected only a few times. This chain joins TRBV30 and TRBJ1-1; D is perhaps TRBD1 (5 bases). The CDR3 has 16 amino acids. CDR1 GTSNPN and CDR2 SVGIG come from the germline V gene (reference sequence). The germline V and J ends were trimmed by 2 bases and 2 bases, with 18 bases remaining between them. The CDR3 DNA reads TGTGCCTGGAGTAAGTGGGGGGGTCGGAGTAACACTGAAGCTTTCTTT. This codes for CAWSKWGGRSNTEAFF.

This sequence joins TRBV29-1 and TRBJ2-3; D is uncertain. Trimming shortened V by 6 bases and J by 1 base, and 11 bases separated the two germline ends. Germline lookup yields CDR1 SQVTM and CDR2 ANQGSEA. The CDR3 sequence is 13 residues long. CDR3 sequence reads: CSVRPPGTDTQYF. The CDR3 DNA is TGCAGCGTAAGACCCCCGGGCACAGATACGCAGTATTTT.